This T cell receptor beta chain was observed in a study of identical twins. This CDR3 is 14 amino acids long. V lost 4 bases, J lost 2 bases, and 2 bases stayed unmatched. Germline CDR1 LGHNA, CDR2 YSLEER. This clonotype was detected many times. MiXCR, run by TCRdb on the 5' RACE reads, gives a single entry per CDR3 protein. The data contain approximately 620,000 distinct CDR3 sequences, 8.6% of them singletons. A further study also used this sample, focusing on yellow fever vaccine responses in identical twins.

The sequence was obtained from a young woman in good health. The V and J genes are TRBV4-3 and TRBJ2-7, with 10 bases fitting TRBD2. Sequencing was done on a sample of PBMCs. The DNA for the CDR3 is TGCGCCAGCAGCCGGACTAGCGGTACCTACGAGCAGTACTTC. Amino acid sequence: CASSRTSGTYEQYF.